Given below is one T cell receptor beta chain in context. The data originate from a study of blood T cell repertoires in COVID-19. Source study methods: Researchers report that nucleated cell counts were estimated from reference gene primer amplification. Profiling relied on immunoSEQ multiplex PCR, and the TCRdb table lists in-frame clones only, not all of them. D and trimming come from the DNA, and the V and J calls and clone size come from that table. The top ten clones hold just over 7% of a sample with around 320,000 clones, roughly 85% of them seen once. The CDR3 loop spans 15 amino acids. Germline V CDR1 and CDR2: SGHKS, YYEKEE (reference sequence). V shed 4 bases and J 3 bases; nucleotides not matched to a gene: 5.

The source is a human donor in a cohort sampled during active COVID-19. The chain has TRBV5-5 and TRBJ1-3, with TRBD1 identical over 9 bases. Material for sequencing was peripheral blood. The CDR3: CASSKQGAVGNTIYF. The DNA of the CDR3 is TGTGCCAGCAGCAAACAGGGGGCTGTTGGAAACACCATATATTTT.